The clone carrying this T cell receptor beta chain was recorded many times. Its antigen remains unidentified. The entry originates in a study of glioma-infiltrating T cells. Amplification of TCR alpha and beta CDR3 regions from RNA used iRepertoire nested multiplex PCR. Tissue mRNA or PBMC total RNA, about 85-400 ng, went into one-step reverse transcription and amplification. TCRdb called the multiplex PCR reads again in MiXCR, with one record for every CDR3 protein. This sample yields roughly 200,000 distinct CDR3 sequences, of which around 40% are seen a single time; around 5.2% belongs to the top ten. There are 13 residues in the CDR3. Germline CDR1 and CDR2: MNHNS and SASEGT. The ends were cut back, 6 bases at V and 6 bases at J, with 15 bases in the middle. Study results and caveats: Tissue-blood divergence was below expectation in non-neoplastic patients, above in gliomas. CDR3 overlap between tissue and blood was very small.

The material sequenced was glioma tissue, nonneoplastic brain tissue, or PBMCs (not recorded which). V gene TRBV6-1 combines with J gene TRBJ2-7; D is undetermined. The TCR originated in a human donor with low-grade glioma or glioblastoma, undergoing nonglioma brain surgery, or in good health (not recorded which). This CDR3 is CASRRGSPGEQYF. As DNA, the CDR3 is TGTGCCAGCAGGCGTGGTTCCCCTGGCGAGCAGTACTTC.